The present T cell receptor beta chain was sequenced within a study of immune heterogeneity within non-small cell lung tumors. Study details: Tumors were classified as 4 squamous cell carcinomas, 10 non-squamous carcinomas and 1 not otherwise specified. General study findings and limits: The study found identical dominant CDR3 beta clonotypes recurring across tumor sites within a patient, alongside site-unique high-frequency clones.

TCR beta CDR3 was amplified by multiplex PCR, first round about 10 cycles, 32 V and 13 J primers. Each CDR3 protein gets one entry after TCRdb re-called the multiplex PCR reads with MiXCR. The sample has roughly 23,000 distinct CDR3 sequences, 27% seen once. The authors used 600 ng of bulk tumor genomic DNA per sample as template. Biopsies that were spaced far apart were taken, several per primary tumor, during surgery. Undergoing curative surgery were patients whose non-small cell lung cancer was untreated and newly diagnosed. Points on this clonotype: No antigen is known for it.

The sample taken for sequencing was lung tumor tissue. The receptor was isolated from a man aged 40-49 years with non-small cell lung cancer.

For the CDR3, the DNA is TGCGCCAGCAGCTCTGGGAACGGAGCGAGTGCCACAGATACGCAGTATTTT. It yields the protein CASSSGNGASATDTQYF. The rearrangement uses TRBV5-1 and TRBJ2-3; D call uncertain. This CDR3 spans 17 amino acids. In germline, CDR1 is SGHRS, CDR2 YFSETQ. Trimming pared 3 bases from V and 2 bases from J, leaving 19 bases between.